This TCR beta chain was recorded in a study of graft-versus-host responses after intestinal transplantation. Study-level background: The transplants performed in recipients were multivisceral, liver-intestinal, or isolated intestinal. Recipients across the board were started on anti-thymocyte globulin induction, then kept on tacrolimus and steroids for two to four years.

The authors seeded 200,000 CFSE-labeled responder cells together with 200,000 irradiated stimulator cells tagged with violet dye. Profiled with immunoSEQ multiplex PCR; TCRdb holds only in-frame clones, not every one. The profile covers 5,500 to 6,500 clones, with roughly 33% appearing a single time and around 29% taken by the ten largest. Germline CDR1 and CDR2: MNHEY and SMNVEV (reference sequence). V lost 5 bases to trimming and J lost 4 bases; unmatched junction nucleotides: 10. This CDR3 is 17 amino acids long. This clone is medium-sized in the sample. The sample here was alloreactive CD8+ T cells from a mixed lymphocyte reaction culture, taken before intestinal transplant. Specified subset: CFSE-low proliferating T cells sorted from approximately six-day pre-transplant mixed lymphocyte reaction (GvH or HvG direction). The chain recombines TRBV27 with TRBJ2-1; 11 nucleotides agree with TRBD2. The TCR originated in a human patient who received an intestinal transplant. The CDR3 nucleotides read TGTGCCAGCAGTCCGATCCTAGCGGGGGGCCTGTACAATGAGCAGTTCTTC. It codes for CASSPILAGGLYNEQFF.